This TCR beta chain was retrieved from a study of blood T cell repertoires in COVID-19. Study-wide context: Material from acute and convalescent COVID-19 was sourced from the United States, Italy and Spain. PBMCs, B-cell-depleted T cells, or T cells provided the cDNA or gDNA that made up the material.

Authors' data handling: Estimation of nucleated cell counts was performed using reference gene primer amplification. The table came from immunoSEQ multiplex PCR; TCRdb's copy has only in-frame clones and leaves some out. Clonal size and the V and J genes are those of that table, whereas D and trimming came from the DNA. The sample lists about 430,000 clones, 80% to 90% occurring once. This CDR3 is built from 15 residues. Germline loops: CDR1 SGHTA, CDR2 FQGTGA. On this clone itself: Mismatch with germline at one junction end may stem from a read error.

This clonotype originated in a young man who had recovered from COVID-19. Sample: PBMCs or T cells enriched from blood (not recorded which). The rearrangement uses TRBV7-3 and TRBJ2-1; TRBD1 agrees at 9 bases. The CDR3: CASSSGTGSFNEQFF. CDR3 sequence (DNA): TGTGCCAGCAGCTCCGGGACAGGGTCCTTCAATGAGCAGTTCTTC.